This TCR beta chain was sequenced for a study of shared clonotypes between healthy human individuals. The CDR3 length is 17 residues. Germline V lookup: CDR1 MDHEN, CDR2 SYDVKM. V gave up 2 bases and J gave up 5 bases, with 18 bases separating them. This clone came up a few times. The antigen is unknown. With ten immunoSEQ deep assay plates, unsorted PBMC DNA underwent sequencing. Clones were sequenced by immunoSEQ multiplex PCR, and TCRdb holds only the in-frame ones, with some missing. The sample carries around 450,000 clones, about four fifths recorded once. Study conclusions and caveats: Clonotype sharing across donors was expected to vary with sequencing depth.

The receptor was derived from a woman between 40 and 50 years old in good health. Some clones in this sample may be carry-over from other donors' samples. Sequenced: PBMCs. This rearrangement joins TRBV28 to TRBJ1-4; D uncertain. The CDR3 DNA reads TGTGCCAGCAGTTTAGCGGGCCAACTGAGTGGGAATGAAAAACTGTTTTTT. Amino acid sequence: CASSLAGQLSGNEKLFF.